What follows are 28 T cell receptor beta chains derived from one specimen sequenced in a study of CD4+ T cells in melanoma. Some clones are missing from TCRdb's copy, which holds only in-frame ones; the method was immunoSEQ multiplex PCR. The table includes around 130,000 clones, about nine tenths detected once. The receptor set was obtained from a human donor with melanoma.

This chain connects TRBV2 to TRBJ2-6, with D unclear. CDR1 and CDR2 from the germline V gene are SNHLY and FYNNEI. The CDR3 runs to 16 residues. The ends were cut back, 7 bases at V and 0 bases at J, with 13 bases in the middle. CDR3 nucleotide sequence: TGTGCCAGCACGAGGTCCGAAAGCTCTGGGGCCAACGTCCTGACTTTC. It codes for CASTRSESSGANVLTF.

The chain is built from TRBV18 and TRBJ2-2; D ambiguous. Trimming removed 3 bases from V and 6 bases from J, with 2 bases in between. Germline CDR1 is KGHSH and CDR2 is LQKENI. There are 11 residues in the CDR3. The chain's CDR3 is CASSPAGELFF. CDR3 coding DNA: TGTGCCAGCTCACCGGCCGGGGAGCTGTTTTTT.

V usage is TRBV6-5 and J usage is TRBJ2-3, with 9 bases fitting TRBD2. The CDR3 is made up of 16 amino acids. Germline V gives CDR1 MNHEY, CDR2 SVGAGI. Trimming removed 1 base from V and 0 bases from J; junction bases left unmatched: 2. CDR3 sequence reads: CASSYWAGGSTDTQYF. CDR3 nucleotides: TGTGCCAGCAGTTACTGGGCGGGGGGGAGCACAGATACGCAGTATTTT.

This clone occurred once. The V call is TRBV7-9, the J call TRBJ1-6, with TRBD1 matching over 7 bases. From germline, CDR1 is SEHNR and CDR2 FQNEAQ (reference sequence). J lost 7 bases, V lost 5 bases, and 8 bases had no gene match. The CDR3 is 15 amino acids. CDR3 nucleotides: TGTGCCAGCAGCCCTGACGGAGGGGGCAATTCACCCCTCCACTTT. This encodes CASSPDGGGNSPLHF.

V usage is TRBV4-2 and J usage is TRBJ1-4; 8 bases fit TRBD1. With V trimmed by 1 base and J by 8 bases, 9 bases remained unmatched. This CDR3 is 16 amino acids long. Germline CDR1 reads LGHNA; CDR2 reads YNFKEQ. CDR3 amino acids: CASSQGGNRGNEKLFF. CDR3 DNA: TGTGCCAGCAGCCAAGGGGGGAACAGGGGGAACGAAAAACTGTTTTTT.

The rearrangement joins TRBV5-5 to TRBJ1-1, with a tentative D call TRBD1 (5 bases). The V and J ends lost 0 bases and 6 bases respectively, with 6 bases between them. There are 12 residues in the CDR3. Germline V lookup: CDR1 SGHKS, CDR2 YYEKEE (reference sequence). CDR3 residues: CASSLAGPEAFF. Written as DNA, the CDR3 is TGTGCCAGCAGCTTGGCAGGGCCTGAAGCTTTCTTT.

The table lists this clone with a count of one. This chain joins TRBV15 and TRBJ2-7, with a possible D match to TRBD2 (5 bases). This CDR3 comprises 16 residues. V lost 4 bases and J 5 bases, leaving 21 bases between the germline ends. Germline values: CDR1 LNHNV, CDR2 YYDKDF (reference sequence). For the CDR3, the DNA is TGTGCCACCAGCAAGGGCGGGCCCGGGGTCCCCAACGAGCAGTACTTC. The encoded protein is CATSKGGPGVPNEQYF.

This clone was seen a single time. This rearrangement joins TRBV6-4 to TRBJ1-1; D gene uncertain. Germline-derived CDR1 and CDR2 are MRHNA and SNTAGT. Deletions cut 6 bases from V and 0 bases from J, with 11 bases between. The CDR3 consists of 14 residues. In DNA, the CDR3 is TGTGCCAGCAGCCCCTCCGACGTGAACACTGAAGCTTTCTTT. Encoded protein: CASSPSDVNTEAFF.

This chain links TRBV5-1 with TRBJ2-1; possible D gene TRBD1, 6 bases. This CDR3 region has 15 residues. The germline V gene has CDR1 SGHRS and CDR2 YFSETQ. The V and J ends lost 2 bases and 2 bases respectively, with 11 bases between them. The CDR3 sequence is CASSFIQGPYNEQFF. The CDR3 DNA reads TGCGCCAGCAGCTTCATACAGGGACCCTACAATGAGCAGTTCTTC.

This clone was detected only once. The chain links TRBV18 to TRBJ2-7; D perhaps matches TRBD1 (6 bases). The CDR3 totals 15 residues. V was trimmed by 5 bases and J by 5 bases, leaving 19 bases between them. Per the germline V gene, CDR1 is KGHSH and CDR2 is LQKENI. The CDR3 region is CASSTNARGTDEQYF. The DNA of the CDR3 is TGTGCCAGCTCAACCAACGCTAGGGGGACGGACGAGCAGTACTTC.

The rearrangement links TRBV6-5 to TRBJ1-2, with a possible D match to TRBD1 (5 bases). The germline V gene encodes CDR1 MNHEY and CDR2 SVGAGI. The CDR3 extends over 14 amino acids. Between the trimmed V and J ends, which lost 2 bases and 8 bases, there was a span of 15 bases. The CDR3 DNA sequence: TGTGCCAGCAGTTACCGGGCCAGGGTACCCGGCTACACCTTC. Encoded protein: CASSYRARVPGYTF.

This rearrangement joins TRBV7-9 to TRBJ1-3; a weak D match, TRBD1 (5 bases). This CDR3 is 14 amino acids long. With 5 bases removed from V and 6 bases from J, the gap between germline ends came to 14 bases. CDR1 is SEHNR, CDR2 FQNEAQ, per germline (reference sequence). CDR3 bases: TGTGCCAGCAGCGTGATGACAGACCTAAACACCATATATTTT. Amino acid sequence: CASSVMTDLNTIYF.

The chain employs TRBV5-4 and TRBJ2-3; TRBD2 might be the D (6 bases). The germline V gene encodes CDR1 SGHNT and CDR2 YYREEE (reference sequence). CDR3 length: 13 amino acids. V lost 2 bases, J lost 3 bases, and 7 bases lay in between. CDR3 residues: CASSFGGTDTQYF. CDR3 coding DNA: TGTGCCAGCAGCTTCGGGGGAACAGATACGCAGTATTTT.

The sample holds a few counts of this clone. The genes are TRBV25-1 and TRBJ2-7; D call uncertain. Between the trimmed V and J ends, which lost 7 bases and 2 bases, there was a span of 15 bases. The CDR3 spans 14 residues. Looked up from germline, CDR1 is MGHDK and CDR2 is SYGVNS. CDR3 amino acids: CASITQDSTYEQYF. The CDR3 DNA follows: TGTGCCAGCATTACTCAGGATTCAACCTACGAGCAGTACTTC.

The CDR3 here is CAWSGGQVEGNTEAFF. Here the CDR3 DNA reads TGTGCCTGGAGCGGGGGACAGGTCGAAGGGAACACTGAAGCTTTCTTT. The chain employs TRBV30 and TRBJ1-1; 8 bases align to TRBD1. Trimming cost V 3 bases and J 1 base; bases outside gene matches: 10. This CDR3 has 16 residues. Germline CDR1 GTSNPN, CDR2 SVGIG (reference sequence). Based on the CDR3 plus reference TRBV30 and TRBJ1-1, the full variable domain is SQTIHQWPATLVQPVGSPLSLECTVEGTSNPNLYWYRQAAGRGLQLLFYSVGIGQISSEVPQNLSASRPQDRQFILSSKKLLLSDSGFYLCAWSGGQVEGNTEAFFGQGTRLTVV.

Here the CDR3 reads CAISGGSTEAFF. The CDR3 DNA sequence: TGTGCCATCAGTGGAGGGAGCACTGAAGCTTTCTTT. The J gene is TRBJ1-1, the V gene TRBV10-3; D unclear. Germline V lookup: CDR1 ENHRY, CDR2 SYGVKD. This CDR3 contains 12 residues. The ends were cut back, 4 bases at V and 4 bases at J, with 7 bases in the middle.

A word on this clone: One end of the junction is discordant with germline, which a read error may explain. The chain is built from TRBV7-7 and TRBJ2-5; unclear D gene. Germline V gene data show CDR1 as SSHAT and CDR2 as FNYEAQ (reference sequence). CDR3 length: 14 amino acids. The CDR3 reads CASSLSHSQETQYF. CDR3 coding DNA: TGTGCTAGCAGCTTAAGCCACAGTCAAGAGACCCAGTACTTC.

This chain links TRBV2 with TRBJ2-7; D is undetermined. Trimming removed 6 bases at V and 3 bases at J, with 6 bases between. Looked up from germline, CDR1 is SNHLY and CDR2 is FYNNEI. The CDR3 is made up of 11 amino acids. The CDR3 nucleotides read TGTGCCAGCAGGTACAGCTACGAGCAGTACTTC. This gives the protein CASRYSYEQYF.

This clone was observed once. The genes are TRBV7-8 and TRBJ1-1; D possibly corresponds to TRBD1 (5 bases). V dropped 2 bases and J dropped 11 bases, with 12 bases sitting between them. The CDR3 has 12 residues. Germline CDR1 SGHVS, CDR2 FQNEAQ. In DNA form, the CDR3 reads TGTGCCAGCAGCTTATGGCGGGGCGTTGCTTTCTTT. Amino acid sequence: CASSLWRGVAFF. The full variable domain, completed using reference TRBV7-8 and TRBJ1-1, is GAGVSQSPRYKVAKRGQDVALRCDPISGHVSLFWYQQALGQGPEFLTYFQNEAQLDKSGLPSDRFFAERPEGSVSTLKIQRTQQEDSAVYLCASSLWRGVAFFGQGTRLTVV.

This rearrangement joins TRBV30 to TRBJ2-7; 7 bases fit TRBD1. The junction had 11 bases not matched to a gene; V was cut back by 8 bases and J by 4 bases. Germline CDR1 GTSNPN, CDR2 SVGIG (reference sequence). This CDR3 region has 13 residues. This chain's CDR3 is CAAHGTAKYEQYF. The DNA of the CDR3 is TGTGCCGCACATGGGACAGCGAAGTACGAGCAGTACTTC.

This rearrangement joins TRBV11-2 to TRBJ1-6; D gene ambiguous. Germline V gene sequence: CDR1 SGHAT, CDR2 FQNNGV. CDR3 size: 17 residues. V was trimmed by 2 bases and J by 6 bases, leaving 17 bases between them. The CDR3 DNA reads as TGTGCCAGCAGCTTAACAGTGCCCGTTCTTGTTAATTCACCCCTCCACTTT. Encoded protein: CASSLTVPVLVNSPLHF.

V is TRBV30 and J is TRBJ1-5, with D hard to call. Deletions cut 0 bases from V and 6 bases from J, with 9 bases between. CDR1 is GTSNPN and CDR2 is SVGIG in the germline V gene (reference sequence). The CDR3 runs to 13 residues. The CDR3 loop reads CAWSVQLTQPQHF. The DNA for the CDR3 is TGTGCCTGGAGTGTACAACTTACTCAGCCCCAGCATTTT.

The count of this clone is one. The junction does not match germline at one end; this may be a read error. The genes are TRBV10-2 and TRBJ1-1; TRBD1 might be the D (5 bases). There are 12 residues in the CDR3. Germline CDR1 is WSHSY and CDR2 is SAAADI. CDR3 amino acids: CASSGGSGAIHW. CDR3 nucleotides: TGCGCCAGCAGTGGGGGGTCCGGGGCAATCCACTGG.

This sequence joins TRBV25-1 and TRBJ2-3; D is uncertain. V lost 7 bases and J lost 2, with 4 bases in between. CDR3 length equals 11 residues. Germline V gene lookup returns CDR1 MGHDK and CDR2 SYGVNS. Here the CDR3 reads CASTFTDTQYF. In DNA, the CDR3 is TGTGCCAGCACCTTCACAGATACGCAGTATTTT.

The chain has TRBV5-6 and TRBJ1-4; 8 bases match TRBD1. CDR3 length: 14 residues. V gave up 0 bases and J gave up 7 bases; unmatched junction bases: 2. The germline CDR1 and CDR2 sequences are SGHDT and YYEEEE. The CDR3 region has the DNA TGTGCCAGCAGCTTGGGGACAGGGACTGAAAAACTGTTTTTT. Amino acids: CASSLGTGTEKLFF.

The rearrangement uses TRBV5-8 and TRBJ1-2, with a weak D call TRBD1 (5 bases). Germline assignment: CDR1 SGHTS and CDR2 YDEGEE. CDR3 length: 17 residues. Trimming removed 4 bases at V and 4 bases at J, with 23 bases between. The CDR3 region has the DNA TGTGCCAGCAGCAATTATCGCTCTCTCGGGGGAGGCTATGGCTACACCTTC. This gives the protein CASSNYRSLGGGYGYTF.

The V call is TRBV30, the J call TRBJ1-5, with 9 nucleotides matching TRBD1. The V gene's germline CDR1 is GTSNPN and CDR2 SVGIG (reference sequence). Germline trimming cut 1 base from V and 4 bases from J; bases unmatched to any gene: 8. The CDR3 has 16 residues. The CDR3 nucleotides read TGTGCCTGGAGTGGCCCTACAGGGGGCCGAAATCAGCCCCAGCATTTT. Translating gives CAWSGPTGGRNQPQHF.

The CDR3 reads CASSFRAHAVPGNQPQHF. CDR3 bases: TGTGCCAGCAGCTTCCGGGCCCACGCCGTCCCCGGCAATCAGCCCCAGCATTTT. This chain joins TRBV13 and TRBJ1-5; D unresolved. This CDR3 contains 18 residues. V was pared by 3 bases and J by 2 bases, with 20 bases between. CDR1 is PRHDT, CDR2 FYEKMQ, per germline (reference sequence).